The 12 T cell receptor beta chains below come from one sample, sequenced in a study of blood T cell repertoires in COVID-19. Clones were read by immunoSEQ multiplex PCR, and TCRdb kept only the in-frame ones, dropping some. The profile covers about 75,000 clones, with roughly 90% appearing a single time and about 2.7% taken by the ten largest. The specimen sequenced was peripheral blood. These receptors were taken from a human donor in a cohort sampled during active COVID-19.

V and J are TRBV3-1 (or the pseudogene TRBV3-2) and TRBJ2-1; 12 nucleotides agree with TRBD2. Losses at the gene ends were 4 bases for V and 2 bases for J; bases not matched to a gene: 3. The CDR3 length is 16 residues. Germline V gene sequence: CDR1 LGHDT, CDR2 YNNKEL (reference sequence). The CDR3 region is CASSRGTSGPYNEQFF. As DNA, the CDR3 is TGTGCCAGCAGCCGGGGGACTAGCGGGCCCTACAATGAGCAGTTCTTC.

V gene TRBV3-1 (or the pseudogene TRBV3-2) combines with J gene TRBJ1-2, with TRBD1 as a possible D gene (6 bases). Per germline, CDR1 LGHDT and CDR2 YNNKEL (reference sequence). The germline V and J ends were trimmed by 6 bases and 6 bases, with 17 bases remaining between them. The CDR3 totals 14 residues. In DNA form, the CDR3 reads TGTGCCAGCAGTCCAACAGCCAGGGGCCATGGCTACACCTTC. It codes for CASSPTARGHGYTF.

The chain carries TRBV7-6 and TRBJ2-7; TRBD2 matches 16 bases. CDR3 length: 17 amino acids. The trim removed 3 bases at V and 6 bases at J, leaving 8 bases unmatched. The germline gives CDR1 SGHVS, CDR2 FNYEAQ. The chain's CDR3 is CASSLDGTSGRASEQYF. The CDR3 DNA sequence: TGTGCCAGCAGCTTGGACGGGACTAGCGGGAGGGCCTCCGAGCAGTACTTC.

The chain has TRBV27 and TRBJ1-1; D is ambiguous. Germline CDR1 MNHEY, CDR2 SMNVEV (reference sequence). The ends were cut back, 6 bases at V and 4 bases at J, with 18 bases in the middle. The length of the CDR3 is 15 residues. In DNA, the CDR3 is TGTGCCAGCAGACATACGCTCGGGTACGGCACTGAAGCTTTCTTT. This gives the protein CASRHTLGYGTEAFF.

The CDR3 sequence: CASSPGTSAYEQYF. In DNA form, the CDR3 reads TGTGCCAGCTCCCCCGGGACTAGCGCCTACGAGCAGTACTTC. This chain uses TRBV18 with TRBJ2-7, with 10 bases aligning to TRBD2. The CDR3 extends over 14 amino acids. V lost 6 bases, J lost 2 bases, and 4 bases stayed unmatched. Germline-derived CDR1 and CDR2 are KGHSH and LQKENI.

V usage is TRBV9 and J usage is TRBJ2-1; TRBD2 is a possible D gene (7 bases). Between the trimmed V and J ends, which lost 4 bases and 5 bases, there was a span of 19 bases. This CDR3 is built from 16 residues. Germline V lookup: CDR1 SGDLS, CDR2 YYNGEE. This CDR3 reads CASSPRLQRDNNEQFF. The DNA of the CDR3 is TGTGCCAGCAGCCCCCGGTTGCAGCGGGACAACAATGAGCAGTTCTTC.

V gene TRBV20-1 combines with J gene TRBJ2-7; 9 positions agree with TRBD2. The ends lost 3 bases at V and 0 bases at J; junction bases unmatched: 6. The germline V gene encodes CDR1 DFQATT and CDR2 SNEGSKA (reference sequence). This CDR3 is 15 amino acids long. The CDR3 DNA sequence: TGCAGTGCTAGTAGAGATAGCGGGAGCTCCTACGAGCAGTACTTC. This encodes CSASRDSGSSYEQYF.

In its sample, this clone was seen a few times. V is TRBV3-1 (or the pseudogene TRBV3-2) and J is TRBJ1-6, with D possibly TRBD1 on 6 matching bases. CDR1 and CDR2 (germline): LGHDT, YNNKEL (reference sequence). This CDR3 is built from 17 residues. Trimming removed 3 bases from V and 3 bases from J, with 15 bases in between. The CDR3 DNA follows: TGTGCCAGCAGCCACCTAACAGGGAGCGACTATAATTCACCCCTCCACTTT. This translates into CASSHLTGSDYNSPLHF.

This rearrangement joins TRBV2 to TRBJ2-2; the D gene is possibly TRBD2 (5 bases). V was cut by 4 bases and J by 1 base, with 10 bases left in between. There are 15 residues in the CDR3. In germline, CDR1 is SNHLY, CDR2 FYNNEI. This chain's CDR3 is CASSGTGVNTGELFF. Written as DNA, the CDR3 is TGTGCCAGCAGTGGAACCGGGGTGAACACCGGGGAGCTGTTTTTT. Variable domain in full (rest from reference TRBV2 and TRBJ2-2): EPEVTQTPSHQVTQMGQEVILRCVPISNHLYFYWYRQILGQKVEFLVSFYNNEISEKSEIFDDQFSVERPDGSNFTLKIRSTKLEDSAMYFCASSGTGVNTGELFFGEGSRLTVL.

The rearrangement joins TRBV4-1 to TRBJ2-1; 9 bases match TRBD1. J gave up 7 bases and V 4 bases, and 8 bases lay outside the gene matches. The CDR3 is made up of 15 amino acids. Germline loops: CDR1 MGHRA, CDR2 YSYEKL. The CDR3 region is CASSPGQGPKNEQFF. CDR3 in DNA: TGCGCCAGCAGCCCCGGACAGGGGCCAAAAAATGAGCAGTTCTTC.

V gene TRBV3-1 (or the pseudogene TRBV3-2) combines with J gene TRBJ2-5; possibly TRBD1 for D (6 bases). CDR3 length: 15 amino acids. Trimming pared 2 bases from V and 1 base from J, leaving 11 bases between. Germline lookup yields CDR1 LGHDT and CDR2 YNNKEL (reference sequence). The CDR3, as DNA: TGTGCCAGCAGCCAACTTCACAGGGTCCAAGAGACCCAGTACTTC. This gives the protein CASSQLHRVQETQYF.

The J gene is TRBJ2-1, the V gene TRBV19; 14 positions agree with TRBD2. The CDR3 is 22 amino acids. CDR1 is LNHDA, CDR2 SQIVND, per germline (reference sequence). After removal of 2 bases from V and 8 bases from J, the junction contained 23 bases not matched to a gene. The CDR3: CASSIRSGGLSLGTSGSYEQFF. DNA of the CDR3: TGTGCCAGTAGTATAAGGTCAGGGGGACTCTCACTGGGGACTAGCGGGAGCTATGAGCAGTTCTTC. Drawing the rest from reference TRBV19 and TRBJ2-1, the complete variable domain is DGGITQSPKYLFRKEGQNVTLSCEQNLNHDAMYWYRQDPGQGLRLIYYSQIVNDFQKGDIAEGYSVSREKKESFPLTVTSAQKNPTAFYLCASSIRSGGLSLGTSGSYEQFFGPGTRLTVL.